The rows below give T cell receptor beta chains drawn from one sample of a study of blood T cell repertoires in COVID-19. Sequenced by immunoSEQ multiplex PCR; TCRdb stores in-frame clones only, minus some. Seen here are some 400,000 clones, approximately 89% observed once, and the top ten hold more than 9%. Sequencing used peripheral blood. All receptors come from a woman in her thirties with COVID-19, enrolled during active disease. The CDR3 runs from the conserved cysteine through the conserved F or W. Fields, in order: D gene, J gene, clone size, V gene, CDR3 DNA, CDR3 protein. D genes are given only for firm matches. Expanded clones are given a class, and other clones once, few, many or no size at all.

d_gene: TRBD2
j_gene: TRBJ2-6
abundance: .
v_gene: TRBV25-1
CDR3nt: TGTGCCAGCAGTGGGGAAGGGAGGGGCTCTGGGGCCAACGTCCTGACTTTC
CDR3aa: CASSGEGRGSGANVLTF

d_gene: TRBD1
j_gene: TRBJ1-2
abundance: .
v_gene: TRBV7-9
CDR3nt: TGTGCCAGCAGCATCCGGACAGGGGACTATGGCTACACCTTC
CDR3aa: CASSIRTGDYGYTF

d_gene: .
j_gene: TRBJ2-7
abundance: .
v_gene: TRBV9
CDR3nt: TGTGCCAGCAGCGTAGCTCCGGGTCCCGGCTACGAGCAGTACTTC
CDR3aa: CASSVAPGPGYEQYF

d_gene: .
j_gene: TRBJ2-5
abundance: .
v_gene: TRBV5-5
CDR3nt: TGTGCCAGCAGCTTGCTTCCAGGACAAGAGACCCAGTACTTC
CDR3aa: CASSLLPGQETQYF

d_gene: TRBD1
j_gene: TRBJ2-7
abundance: .
v_gene: TRBV3-1/TRBV3-2
CDR3nt: TGTGCCAGCAGCCAAGGTCCCGGTACGGACAGGGCCTTTTACGAGCAGTACTTC
CDR3aa: CASSQGPGTDRAFYEQYF

d_gene: TRBD2
j_gene: TRBJ2-3
abundance: .
v_gene: TRBV19
CDR3nt: TGTGCCAGTAGTCCCACTAGCGGGAGTGGAACAGATACGCAGTATTTT
CDR3aa: CASSPTSGSGTDTQYF

d_gene: TRBD1
j_gene: TRBJ1-2
abundance: .
v_gene: TRBV10-2
CDR3nt: TGCGCCAGCAGCTGGACAGGGGGCGCGGATGGCTACACCTTC
CDR3aa: CASSWTGGADGYTF

d_gene: .
j_gene: TRBJ1-5
abundance: .
v_gene: TRBV7-9
CDR3nt: TGTGCCAGCAGCCAGTCGGGTAGCAATCAGCCCCAGCATTTT
CDR3aa: CASSQSGSNQPQHF

d_gene: TRBD1
j_gene: TRBJ1-6
abundance: .
v_gene: TRBV30
CDR3nt: TGTGCCTGGACGGGACAGCCAAATTCACCCCTCCACTTT
CDR3aa: CAWTGQPNSPLHF

d_gene: .
j_gene: TRBJ2-5
abundance: .
v_gene: TRBV25-1
CDR3nt: TGTGCCAGCAGTGAATATGCTTCCGGGGAGACCCAGTACTTC
CDR3aa: CASSEYASGETQYF

d_gene: .
j_gene: TRBJ2-5
abundance: .
v_gene: TRBV11-3
CDR3nt: TGTGCCAGCAGCCGCTTCCAGGGTGGGCAAGAGACCCAGTACTTC
CDR3aa: CASSRFQGGQETQYF

d_gene: TRBD2
j_gene: TRBJ2-1
abundance: .
v_gene: TRBV29-1
CDR3nt: TGCAGCAAATCTAGCGGGCTGTACAATGAGCAGTTCTTC
CDR3aa: CSKSSGLYNEQFF

d_gene: TRBD1
j_gene: TRBJ1-2
abundance: few
v_gene: TRBV9
CDR3nt: TGTGCCAGCAGCGGGACAGGGTCGGCCTATGGCTACACCTTC
CDR3aa: CASSGTGSAYGYTF

d_gene: TRBD2
j_gene: TRBJ2-1
abundance: .
v_gene: TRBV4-3
CDR3nt: TGCGCCAGCAGCCAAGGACCCGGGACTAGCCTTGATGAGCAGTTCTTC
CDR3aa: CASSQGPGTSLDEQFF

d_gene: TRBD2
j_gene: TRBJ2-6
abundance: .
v_gene: TRBV7-2
CDR3nt: TGTGCCAGCAGCCTGGTTAGCGGGAGGGGTGGGGCCAACGTCCTGACTTTC
CDR3aa: CASSLVSGRGGANVLTF

d_gene: TRBD2
j_gene: TRBJ2-1
abundance: .
v_gene: TRBV11-3
CDR3nt: TGTGCCAGCAGCTTAGAGGCTAGCGGGAGTAATGAGCAGTTCTTC
CDR3aa: CASSLEASGSNEQFF

d_gene: TRBD2
j_gene: TRBJ2-3
abundance: .
v_gene: TRBV5-6
CDR3nt: TGTGCCAGCAGTCGAGGACTAGCAGGCGATACGCAGTATTTT
CDR3aa: CASSRGLAGDTQYF

d_gene: .
j_gene: TRBJ1-6
abundance: .
v_gene: TRBV9
CDR3nt: TGTGCCAGCAGCCCGGCGGGGGTCCTCTCGGAAACGGCACCCCTCCACTTT
CDR3aa: CASSPAGVLSETAPLHF

d_gene: .
j_gene: TRBJ2-5
abundance: once
v_gene: TRBV29-1
CDR3nt: TGCAGCGTCGATGGGCTAGCGCTTTCGGAGACCCAGTACTTC
CDR3aa: CSVDGLALSETQYF

d_gene: TRBD2
j_gene: TRBJ2-3
abundance: few
v_gene: TRBV7-8
CDR3nt: TGTGCCAGCAGCCTGCAACTAGCGGGAGGGCCAGATACGCAGTATTTT
CDR3aa: CASSLQLAGGPDTQYF

d_gene: .
j_gene: TRBJ2-3
abundance: .
v_gene: TRBV27
CDR3nt: TGTGCCAGCAGTTTATGGAGTAGCACAGATACGCAGTATTTT
CDR3aa: CASSLWSSTDTQYF

d_gene: TRBD2
j_gene: TRBJ2-5
abundance: .
v_gene: TRBV15
CDR3nt: TGTGCCGCCAGCAGGGGGACTAGCGGGGTCTTTGAGACCCAGTACTTC
CDR3aa: CAASRGTSGVFETQYF

d_gene: TRBD2
j_gene: TRBJ2-1
abundance: .
v_gene: TRBV5-4
CDR3nt: TGTGCCAGCAGCTCCGGACTAGCCAATGAGCAGTTCTTC
CDR3aa: CASSSGLANEQFF

d_gene: .
j_gene: TRBJ2-3
abundance: .
v_gene: TRBV7-3
CDR3nt: TGTGCCAGCAGCTTAACGTGGCTAGATACGCAGTATTTT
CDR3aa: CASSLTWLDTQYF

d_gene: TRBD1
j_gene: TRBJ2-7
abundance: .
v_gene: TRBV6-6
CDR3nt: TGTGCCGCCAGCAGGGGGACAGGGGGCGACGAGCAGTACTTC
CDR3aa: CAASRGTGGDEQYF

d_gene: .
j_gene: TRBJ1-5
abundance: .
v_gene: TRBV12-3/TRBV12-4
CDR3nt: TGTGCCAGCAGTTTAGCGAGTGGTCAGCCCCAGCATTTT
CDR3aa: CASSLASGQPQHF

d_gene: TRBD2
j_gene: TRBJ2-7
abundance: .
v_gene: TRBV27
CDR3nt: TGTGCCAGCAGTATCGGGACTAGCGGGATCCACGAGCAGTACTTC
CDR3aa: CASSIGTSGIHEQYF

d_gene: TRBD2
j_gene: TRBJ2-2
abundance: .
v_gene: TRBV2
CDR3nt: TGTGCCAGCAGAAGGGGAGCGGGAGCCACCGGGGAGCTGTTTTTT
CDR3aa: CASRRGAGATGELFF

d_gene: .
j_gene: TRBJ2-7
abundance: .
v_gene: TRBV6-6
CDR3nt: TGTGCCAGCAGTTACTCGACGGGGGAAAGGAACGAGCAGTACTTC
CDR3aa: CASSYSTGERNEQYF

d_gene: TRBD1
j_gene: TRBJ1-2
abundance: .
v_gene: TRBV20-1
CDR3nt: TGCAGTGCTAGTCCCAGGGGGCGTGCAAACTATGGCTACACCTTC
CDR3aa: CSASPRGRANYGYTF

d_gene: .
j_gene: TRBJ2-1
abundance: .
v_gene: TRBV6-5
CDR3nt: TGTGCCAGCAGCGCCCCAGGTCATCGTGAGCAGTTCTTC
CDR3aa: CASSAPGHREQFF

d_gene: .
j_gene: TRBJ1-1
abundance: .
v_gene: TRBV10-3
CDR3nt: TGTGCCATCAGTGAAGACAGCATGAACACTGAAGCTTTCTTT
CDR3aa: CAISEDSMNTEAFF

d_gene: .
j_gene: TRBJ2-7
abundance: .
v_gene: TRBV5-1
CDR3nt: TGCGCCAGCAGCTCCGGACAGGGAGCGGGGGAGCAGTACTTC
CDR3aa: CASSSGQGAGEQYF

d_gene: TRBD2
j_gene: TRBJ2-1
abundance: .
v_gene: TRBV5-1
CDR3nt: TGCGCCAGCAGCTTTGGGGGGTTTCGAGCGGGAGGGCTCGTCTACAATGAGCAGTTCTTC
CDR3aa: CASSFGGFRAGGLVYNEQFF

d_gene: .
j_gene: TRBJ2-2
abundance: .
v_gene: TRBV7-9
CDR3nt: TGTGCCAGCACAATTGCCAGCGAGACCACCGGGGAGCTGTTTTTT
CDR3aa: CASTIASETTGELFF